These 3 T cell receptor beta chains were all obtained from the same sample, sequenced in a study of a mutant IDH1 vaccine in newly diagnosed glioma. These TCRs are of unknown antigen specificity. Time point in this sample: week 35, safety follow-up. Vaccination comprised doses that each held 300 ug of mutant IDH1 20-mer peptide, plus topical imiquimod. Libraries were prepared by immunoSEQ multiplex PCR; TCRdb keeps only in-frame clonotypes and omits some of them. The sample has some 60,000 clones, roughly 79% seen once. This specimen was PBMCs, taken from a glioma patient whose treatment included an IDH1 peptide vaccine. The source of these receptors is a man aged 35 to 55 with glioma.

This chain connects TRBV7-8 to TRBJ2-5, with a tentative D call TRBD2 (6 bases). Germline V CDR1 and CDR2: SGHVS, FQNEAQ. The CDR3 contains 15 residues. V lost 1 base to trimming and J lost 5 bases, with 14 bases between them. CDR3 sequence: CASSLVDVAGETQYF. The CDR3 DNA follows: TGTGCCAGCAGCTTAGTTGACGTGGCGGGGGAGACCCAGTACTTC.

V gene TRBV7-9 combines with J gene TRBJ2-7, with 9 bases fitting TRBD2. The CDR3 has 18 residues. Trimming took 2 bases from V and 3 from J; bases not matched to a gene: 14. Germline CDR1 is SEHNR and CDR2 is FQNEAQ (reference sequence). CDR3 sequence: CASSLLPGLAAGGYEQYF. The CDR3 coding sequence is TGTGCCAGCAGCTTATTACCGGGACTAGCTGCGGGCGGCTACGAGCAGTACTTC.

The J gene is TRBJ2-4, the V gene TRBV19; TRBD2 matches at 8 bases. V was clipped by 7 bases and J by 3 bases; unmatched bases: 8. The CDR3 runs to 15 residues. The germline V gene encodes CDR1 LNHDA and CDR2 SQIVND (reference sequence). CDR3 residues: CASTGGGLDKNIQYF. The CDR3 DNA reads as TGTGCCAGTACCGGCGGGGGGCTCGACAAAAACATTCAGTACTTC.